The 31 T cell receptor beta chains reported below all come from one sample, sequenced in a study of Ad26.COV2.S vaccination and SARS-CoV-2 variants (dated by TCRdb to 2020 to 2022). Libraries were constructed by the immunoSEQ multiplex PCR assay. This immuneACCESS table, as held by TCRdb, lists in-frame sequences with V and J called but not all clones. Of the missing ones, under half trace to an unresolved V gene in checked studies; the others have no known cause. This sample holds about 320,000 clones; approximately 80% were observed only once. The ten top clones hold about 2.1% of the sample. The treatment or condition label for this specimen denotes: some 20 received Ad26.COV2.S at low or high dose, single or two shots; about 5 received placebo; per-sample allocation not given. For vaccine and placebo recipients, the sequenced repertoires came from samples collected on day 63 after the first injection.

The sequenced sample was peripheral blood, obtained in a trial of Ad26.COV2.S vaccine versus placebo. The source of these receptors is a person aged 18 to 65 who received the Ad26.COV2.S COVID-19 vaccine or a placebo.

This clone was detected a few times. V usage is TRBV5-1 and J usage is TRBJ1-1; D not resolved. Trimming pared 4 bases from V and 4 bases from J, leaving 20 bases between. The V gene's germline CDR1 is SGHRS and CDR2 YFSETQ. This CDR3 has 16 residues. The CDR3 DNA reads TGCGCCAGCAGCCTACAAAGTCAGGCGGGGAGCACTGAAGCTTTCTTT. Translating it yields CASSLQSQAGSTEAFF.

The rearrangement uses TRBV7-2 and TRBJ2-3; unclear D gene. The CDR3 runs to 15 residues. V lost 5 bases, J lost 2 bases, and 14 bases lay in between. Germline loops: CDR1 SGHTA, CDR2 FQGNSA. CDR3 DNA sequence: TGTGCCAGCAGCCAAGGCGTCTCCTACACAGATACGCAGTATTTT. Its translation is CASSQGVSYTDTQYF.

This chain uses TRBV28 with TRBJ2-7, with 7 positions matching TRBD1. This CDR3 spans 13 amino acids. Unmatched junction bases numbered 6, after V lost 6 bases and J lost 4 bases. The germline V gene encodes CDR1 MDHEN and CDR2 SYDVKM. The CDR3: CASRTGTAYEQYF. CDR3 DNA sequence: TGTGCCAGCAGAACCGGGACAGCATACGAGCAGTACTTC.

The gene calls are TRBV3-1 (or the pseudogene TRBV3-2) and TRBJ2-3; TRBD2 agrees at 12 bases. The length of the CDR3 is 20 residues. Trimming cost V 2 bases and J 2 bases; bases outside gene matches: 14. The germline V gene encodes CDR1 LGHDT and CDR2 YNNKEL (reference sequence). This CDR3 reads CASSQMGSQGLAGITDTQYF. CDR3 DNA: TGTGCCAGCAGCCAAATGGGCTCCCAAGGACTAGCGGGGATCACAGATACGCAGTATTTT.

The chain uses TRBV2 and TRBJ1-5; D is undetermined. Per the germline V gene, CDR1 is SNHLY and CDR2 is FYNNEI. The CDR3 is 13 residues long. The germline V and J ends were trimmed by 11 bases and 1 base, with 12 bases remaining between them. CDR3 DNA: TGTGCCGCAGCCCCACAGAGCAATCAGCCCCAGCATTTT. This sequence encodes CAAAPQSNQPQHF.

This clone was counted only a few times. The chain is built from TRBV19 and TRBJ1-5, with D tentatively TRBD1 (6 bases). CDR1 is LNHDA, CDR2 SQIVND, per germline (reference sequence). CDR3 length: 16 residues. The V end was cut by 6 bases, the J end by 3 bases, with 18 bases between. As DNA, the CDR3 is TGTGCCAGTAGCAGAGTAGGGGGGCCCAACAATCAGCCCCAGCATTTT. This encodes CASSRVGGPNNQPQHF.

Written as DNA, the CDR3 is TGTGCCAGCAGCTCAACAGGGAACCTTAATTCACCCCTCCACTTT. Its translation is CASSSTGNLNSPLHF. The chain joins TRBV7-3 to TRBJ1-6; D possibly corresponds to TRBD1 (6 bases). CDR1 and CDR2 from the germline V gene are SGHTA and FQGTGA. Deletions cut 4 bases from V and 6 bases from J, with 13 bases between. The CDR3 loop spans 15 amino acids. Full variable domain (missing parts from reference TRBV7-3 and TRBJ1-6): GAGVSQTPSNKVTEKGKYVELRCDPISGHTALYWYRQSLGQGPEFLIYFQGTGAADDSGLPNDRFFAVRPEGSVSTLKIQRTERGDSAVYLCASSSTGNLNSPLHFGNGTRLTVT.

This chain connects TRBV9 to TRBJ2-3; D gene ambiguous. From germline, CDR1 is SGDLS and CDR2 YYNGEE. Deletions cut 0 bases from V and 4 bases from J, with 3 bases between. This CDR3 region has 12 residues. CDR3 bases: TGTGCCAGCAGCGTAGTCGCAGATACGCAGTATTTT. It codes for CASSVVADTQYF.

The chain couples TRBV27 to TRBJ1-2; D perhaps matches TRBD1 (6 bases). Germline V gives CDR1 MNHEY, CDR2 SMNVEV (reference sequence). V was trimmed by 6 bases and J by 8 bases, leaving 16 bases between them. This CDR3 spans 13 amino acids. CDR3 in amino acids: CASSLTGGVGYTF. The CDR3 DNA reads TGTGCCAGCAGCCTGACAGGAGGGGTCGGCTACACCTTC.

The chain links TRBV3-1 (or the pseudogene TRBV3-2) to TRBJ2-4; D gene unclear. This CDR3 has 14 residues. V dropped 1 base and J dropped 8 bases, with 12 bases sitting between them. Germline V CDR1 and CDR2: LGHDT, YNNKEL (reference sequence). The CDR3 sequence is CASSQAPSSDIQYF. The CDR3 DNA sequence: TGTGCCAGCAGCCAAGCCCCGAGCAGCGACATTCAGTACTTC.

The chain joins TRBV5-1 to TRBJ2-3, with TRBD2 identical over 11 bases. This CDR3 is built from 18 residues. The V and J ends lost 4 bases and 2 bases, in that order; junction bases with no gene match: 12. Germline-derived CDR1 and CDR2 are SGHRS and YFSETQ. CDR3 coding DNA: TGCGCCAGCAGCAGAAGGACTAGCGGGCGGTCCATCACAGATACGCAGTATTTT. Protein sequence: CASSRRTSGRSITDTQYF.

The genes are TRBV7-8 and TRBJ1-1; TRBD1 matches at 11 bases. V lost 6 bases and J lost 0; bases outside the gene matches: 9. The CDR3 runs 17 residues. CDR1 and CDR2 from the germline V gene are SGHVS and FQNEAQ. CDR3 in amino acids: CASSNPGQGAMNTEAFF. The CDR3 bases are TGTGCCAGCAGTAATCCCGGACAGGGGGCAATGAACACTGAAGCTTTCTTT.

CDR3 region: CASTRQHNSPLHF. The CDR3 DNA reads as TGTGCCAGCACTCGACAGCATAATTCACCCCTCCACTTT. V gene TRBV6-5 combines with J gene TRBJ1-6; D possibly corresponds to TRBD1 (5 bases). Trimming shortened V by 7 bases and J by 5 bases, and 9 bases separated the two germline ends. The CDR3 runs to 13 residues. The germline gives CDR1 MNHEY, CDR2 SVGAGI.

V usage is TRBV29-1 and J usage is TRBJ1-3; no reliable D call. This CDR3 region has 14 residues. Trimming stripped 7 bases from V and 3 bases from J, with 16 bases between. The germline gives CDR1 SQVTM, CDR2 ANQGSEA. The CDR3 DNA sequence: TGCAGCGCCGAACGACGGGCATATGGAAACACCATATATTTT. Translated: CSAERRAYGNTIYF.

The V and J genes are TRBV21-1 and TRBJ2-1; the DNA was not compared with TRBD1, the D call given in the table. TRBV21-1 is shown as a pseudogene. The CDR3 spans 18 residues. Here the CDR3 reads CASSGDIASDSSYNEQFF. The CDR3 nucleotides are TGTGCCAGCAGCGGGGACATCGCCTCCGATAGCTCCTACAATGAGCAGTTCTTC.

The chain carries TRBV27 and TRBJ1-6, with D hard to call. The CDR3 totals 13 residues. CDR1 is MNHEY and CDR2 is SMNVEV in the germline V gene (reference sequence). V was pared by 6 bases and J by 9 bases, with 12 bases between. CDR3 DNA sequence: TGTGCCAGCAGCTGGGGAAGTGGTTCACCCCTCCACTTT. This codes for CASSWGSGSPLHF.

The V and J genes are TRBV3-1 (or the pseudogene TRBV3-2) and TRBJ1-2; perhaps TRBD1 as D (6 bases). Per the germline V gene, CDR1 is LGHDT and CDR2 is YNNKEL (reference sequence). The length of the CDR3 is 15 residues. Trimming removed 1 base from V and 8 bases from J, with 17 bases in between. CDR3 in amino acids: CASSQGRTGSVGYTF. DNA of the CDR3: TGTGCCAGCAGCCAAGGGCGTACAGGGTCGGTGGGCTACACCTTC.

CDR3 amino acids: CATSREGVGQQGNTEAFF. The CDR3 DNA reads TGTGCCACCAGCAGAGAAGGAGTGGGGCAGCAAGGTAACACTGAAGCTTTCTTT. The chain links TRBV15 to TRBJ1-1; D might be TRBD1 (5 bases). The CDR3 is 18 residues long. The germline V gene has CDR1 LNHNV and CDR2 YYDKDF (reference sequence). The germline V and J ends were trimmed by 0 bases and 2 bases, with 19 bases remaining between them.

The chain is built from TRBV5-4 and TRBJ1-1; D unclear. Germline values: CDR1 SGHNT, CDR2 YYREEE (reference sequence). The CDR3 is 13 residues long. V dropped 2 bases and J dropped 8 bases, with 13 bases sitting between them. The CDR3 sequence is CASSFEGGREAFF. The CDR3 region has the DNA TGTGCCAGCAGCTTCGAGGGAGGTAGGGAAGCTTTCTTT.

This chain uses TRBV6-5 with TRBJ1-6; D is unclear. Trimming left V 10 bases short and J 5 bases short, with 12 bases between. The length of the CDR3 is 13 residues. Germline lookup yields CDR1 MNHEY and CDR2 SVGAGI. CDR3 sequence: CATARGNNSPLHF. Here the CDR3 DNA reads TGTGCCACCGCGAGAGGGAATAATTCACCCCTCCACTTT.

The chain is built from TRBV13 and TRBJ2-7; D perhaps matches TRBD1 (5 bases). CDR3 length: 13 residues. Trimming removed 8 bases at V and 2 bases at J, with 13 bases between. CDR1 is PRHDT, CDR2 FYEKMQ, per germline (reference sequence). This chain's CDR3 is CASGSRVTYEQYF. The CDR3 nucleotides read TGTGCCAGCGGATCCAGGGTCACCTACGAGCAGTACTTC. Full variable domain (missing parts from reference TRBV13 and TRBJ2-7): AAGVIQSPRHLIKEKRETATLKCYPIPRHDTVYWYQQGPGQDPQFLISFYEKMQSDKGSIPDRFSAQQFSDYHSELNMSSLELGDSALYFCASGSRVTYEQYFGPGTRLTVT.

The chain recombines TRBV5-1 with TRBJ1-4; D ambiguous. V lost 4 bases, J lost 0 bases, and 10 bases lay in between. Germline V gives CDR1 SGHRS, CDR2 YFSETQ. The CDR3 length is 15 residues. The CDR3 spells CASSPESATNEKLFF. In DNA form, the CDR3 reads TGCGCCAGCAGCCCGGAATCAGCAACTAATGAAAAACTGTTTTTT.

The CDR3 is CASSLRTANEKLFF. Written as DNA, the CDR3 is TGCGCCAGCAGCTTGCGTACAGCTAATGAAAAACTGTTTTTT. The chain has TRBV5-1 and TRBJ1-4; D is ambiguous. Trimming cost V 1 base and J 3 bases, with 7 bases left between them. The CDR3 length is 14 residues. Germline CDR1 reads SGHRS; CDR2 reads YFSETQ.

This clone was counted a few times. Other DNA sequences in this specimen translate into the identical CDR3. The rearrangement uses TRBV19 and TRBJ2-7; 9 nucleotides agree with TRBD1. The CDR3 spans 14 residues. Germline assignment: CDR1 LNHDA and CDR2 SQIVND (reference sequence). V dropped 3 bases and J dropped 2; count of bases not matched to a gene: 2. The CDR3 reads CASSIGTGPYEQYF. The CDR3 DNA reads as TGTGCCAGTAGTATCGGGACAGGGCCCTACGAGCAGTACTTC. Complete variable domain (other parts from reference TRBV19 and TRBJ2-7): DGGITQSPKYLFRKEGQNVTLSCEQNLNHDAMYWYRQDPGQGLRLIYYSQIVNDFQKGDIAEGYSVSREKKESFPLTVTSAQKNPTAFYLCASSIGTGPYEQYFGPGTRLTVT.

This chain joins TRBV9 and TRBJ2-5; D may be TRBD1 (5 bases). Trimming shortened V by 0 bases and J by 4 bases, and 19 bases separated the two germline ends. CDR3 length equals 17 residues. Germline CDR1 and CDR2: SGDLS and YYNGEE. In DNA, the CDR3 is TGTGCCAGCAGCGTAGGGCCCTCAGGGTTCTCAGGAGAGACCCAGTACTTC. Its translation: CASSVGPSGFSGETQYF. Based on the CDR3 plus reference TRBV9 and TRBJ2-5, the full variable domain is DSGVTQTPKHLITATGQRVTLRCSPRSGDLSVYWYQQSLDQGLQFLIQYYNGEERAKGNILERFSAQQFPDLHSELNLSSLELGDSALYFCASSVGPSGFSGETQYFGPGTRLLVL.

The chain is built from TRBV2 and TRBJ1-6, with 8 bases that match TRBD1. This CDR3 spans 16 amino acids. V lost 5 bases to trimming and J lost 9 bases; unmatched junction nucleotides: 12. CDR1 and CDR2 (germline): SNHLY, FYNNEI. CDR3 bases: TGTGCCAGCAGTCTTAAAAACAGGGGGGTATCTTCACCCCTCCACTTT. This sequence encodes CASSLKNRGVSSPLHF.

The rearrangement links TRBV18 to TRBJ2-7; D is perhaps TRBD1 (5 bases). Germline loops: CDR1 KGHSH, CDR2 LQKENI. There are 16 residues in the CDR3. V was pared by 3 bases and J by 0 bases, with 15 bases between. CDR3 nucleotides: TGTGCCAGCTCACCGACAGCCCGACGGAGCTCCTACGAGCAGTACTTC. Encoded protein: CASSPTARRSSYEQYF.

This clone was observed a single time. The V gene is TRBV28, the J gene TRBJ1-6; 7 bases are shared with TRBD1. The germline CDR1 and CDR2 sequences are MDHEN and SYDVKM. The CDR3 sequence is 16 residues long. J gave up 12 bases and V 5 bases, and 16 bases lay outside the gene matches. Written as DNA, the CDR3 is TGTGCCAGCAGTCAAGGTGACAGGGACCGACGGGGACCCCTCCACTTT. Its translation is CASSQGDRDRRGPLHF.

V is TRBV28 and J is TRBJ2-1; perhaps TRBD1 as D (6 bases). Germline V gives CDR1 MDHEN, CDR2 SYDVKM. This CDR3 contains 15 residues. Trimming took 8 bases from V and 4 from J, leaving 18 bases between them. Written as DNA, the CDR3 is TGTGCCAGCCGCCGTCAGGGGTCTTCGTACAATGAGCAGTTCTTC. Protein sequence: CASRRQGSSYNEQFF.

To note about this clone: Additional DNA sequences in this sample encode the identical CDR3. J is TRBJ2-2 and V is TRBV19; D is unresolved. The V end lost 9 bases, the J end lost 0 bases, and 14 bases lay between the germline ends. Looked up from germline, CDR1 is LNHDA and CDR2 is SQIVND (reference sequence). The CDR3 length is 15 residues. CDR3 sequence: CASRIRGPNTGELFF. The DNA of the CDR3 is TGTGCCAGCCGTATTAGAGGCCCGAACACCGGGGAGCTGTTTTTT.

Comment on this clone: Additional DNA sequences in this sample encode the identical CDR3. CDR3 sequence (DNA): TGCGCCAGCAGCCAAGCGAACTATGGCTACACCTTC. Encoded protein: CASSQANYGYTF. This chain uses TRBV4-1 with TRBJ1-2; D is unresolved. The CDR3 length is 12 residues. The germline gives CDR1 MGHRA, CDR2 YSYEKL. Between the trimmed V and J ends, which lost 1 base and 2 bases, there was a span of 2 bases.